This TCR beta chain was recorded in a study of cytomegalovirus exposure and HLA in healthy donors. Overall study context: Ancestry clustering placed more than 80% of several hundred genotyped donors in the Caucasian-associated cluster.

To note about this clone: Its matching antigen is unknown.

Primers for the PCR totalled 60 Vbeta and 13 Jbeta. The assay was immunoSEQ multiplex PCR, and TCRdb's table has in-frame clones only and misses some. This sample has fewer than 90,000 clones, with around four fifths found just once. Overall study findings and caveats: Within the data, a cluster of highly shared sequence variants was likely a sequencing artifact.

The receptor comes from a male donor in good health and CMV-seronegative. The specimen sequenced was PBMCs.

CDR3 coding DNA: TGTGCCAGCAGCCCCAGACAGGGTGGCTACACCTTC. Translating gives CASSPRQGGYTF. V usage is TRBV7-2 and J usage is TRBJ1-2; 7 nucleotides align to TRBD1. Trimming took 5 bases from V and 7 from J; bases not matched to a gene: 4. Germline assignment: CDR1 SGHTA and CDR2 FQGNSA. The CDR3 is made up of 12 amino acids.